The clone carrying this T cell receptor (beta chain) was observed a single time. These data originate in a study of blood T cell repertoires in COVID-19. Sequencing used immunoSEQ multiplex PCR; TCRdb keeps in-frame clones, though not all of them. The sample comprises 90,000 to 100,000 clones, about 84% of which are singletons, and approximately 11% rests with the top ten. CDR3 length: 18 amino acids. The germline gives CDR1 LNHDA, CDR2 SQIVND (reference sequence). The V segment lost 5 bases and the J segment 8 bases; nucleotides outside the gene matches: 19. The sample was peripheral blood. The chain is built from TRBV19 and TRBJ1-5; 9 bases fit TRBD1. The TCR was taken from a woman older than 75 with acute or convalescent COVID-19. The CDR3 region has the DNA TGTGCCAGTAGTGCTTTGGACAGGGGCCCCACTCTCATAGAGCCCCAGCATTTT. Translation: CASSALDRGPTLIEPQHF.